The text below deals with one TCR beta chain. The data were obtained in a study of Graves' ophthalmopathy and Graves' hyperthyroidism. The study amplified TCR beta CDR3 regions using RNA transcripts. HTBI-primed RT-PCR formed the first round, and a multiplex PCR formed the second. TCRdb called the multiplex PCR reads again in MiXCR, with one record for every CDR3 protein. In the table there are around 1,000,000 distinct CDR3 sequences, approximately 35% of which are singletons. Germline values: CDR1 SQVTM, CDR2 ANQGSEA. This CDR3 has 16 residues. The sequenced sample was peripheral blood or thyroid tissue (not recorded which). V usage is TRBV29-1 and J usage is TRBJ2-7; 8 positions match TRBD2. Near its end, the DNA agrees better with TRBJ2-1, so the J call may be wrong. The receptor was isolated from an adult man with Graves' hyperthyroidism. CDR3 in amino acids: CSVEEYAGGYYNEQFF. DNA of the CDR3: TGCAGCGTTGAAGAGTACGCGGGGGGCTATTACAATGAGCAGTTCTTC.